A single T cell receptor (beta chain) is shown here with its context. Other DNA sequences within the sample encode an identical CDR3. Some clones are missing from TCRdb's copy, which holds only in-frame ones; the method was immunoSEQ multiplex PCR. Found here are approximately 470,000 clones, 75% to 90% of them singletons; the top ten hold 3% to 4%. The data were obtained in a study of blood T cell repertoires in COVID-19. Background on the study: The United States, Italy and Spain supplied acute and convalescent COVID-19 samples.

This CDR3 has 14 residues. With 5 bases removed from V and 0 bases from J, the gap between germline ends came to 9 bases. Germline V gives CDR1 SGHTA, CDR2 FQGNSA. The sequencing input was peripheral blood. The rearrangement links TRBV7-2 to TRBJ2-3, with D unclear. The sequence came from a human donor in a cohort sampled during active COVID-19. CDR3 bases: TGTGCCAGCAGCCCCACGACTAGCACAGATACGCAGTATTTT. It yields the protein CASSPTTSTDTQYF.